This is a list of T cell receptor beta chains from one sample in a study of CD8+ T cells in alopecia areata. Clones were sequenced by immunoSEQ multiplex PCR, and TCRdb holds only the in-frame ones, with some missing. Of about 120,000 clones in the sample, 40% to 55% were seen once. Material for sequencing was NKG2D-low CD8+ T cells sorted from blood. These TCRs come from a human donor with alopecia areata. Both conserved end residues are part of each CDR3. Fields, in order: D gene, V gene, J gene, clone size, CDR3 DNA, CDR3 protein. The D gene is left open where the match is weak. Size is omitted from some rows. Given values are once, few, many or a class for expanded clones.

>TRBD1|TRBV30|TRBJ1-1|-
TGTGCCTGGAGTACCGGGACAGGGGACACTGAAGCTTTCTTT
CAWSTGTGDTEAFF
>-|TRBV27|TRBJ2-1|-
TGTGCCAGCAGTCCCCGCGGGATCTCCTACAATGAGCAGTTCTTC
CASSPRGISYNEQFF
>-|TRBV7-9|TRBJ2-1|-
TGTGCCAGCAGCTCCTTAAGGAACAATGAGCAGTTCTTC
CASSSLRNNEQFF
>TRBD2|TRBV6-1|TRBJ2-5|-
TGTGCCAGCAGTGAAACTAGCGGGGGCCAAGAGACCCAGTACTTC
CASSETSGGQETQYF
>TRBD2|TRBV6-5|TRBJ2-3|-
TGTGCCAGCAGTGGAAGCGGGAGTACAGATACGCAGTATTTT
CASSGSGSTDTQYF
>TRBD1|TRBV9|TRBJ2-5|-
TGTGCCAGCAGCGTAAGACAGGGGGAAGAGCAGTACTTC
CASSVRQGEEQYF
>-|TRBV10-1|TRBJ2-7|-
TGCGCCAGCAGTGATTCTAGGACACCCTACGAGCAGTACTTC
CASSDSRTPYEQYF
>-|TRBV4-2|TRBJ1-2|-
TGTGCCAGCAGCCCCAACGGGTATGGCTACACCTTC
CASSPNGYGYTF
>-|TRBV9|TRBJ2-5|-
TGTGCCAGCAGCTTATCGGGATCATTGGGGGAGACCCAGTACTTC
CASSLSGSLGETQYF
>TRBD1|TRBV29-1|TRBJ1-2|-
TGCAGCGTGACCGGGACAGCTAACTATGGCTACACCTTC
CSVTGTANYGYTF
>TRBD1|TRBV2|TRBJ2-7|-
TGTGCCAGCAGAGCTACCTCCGGGACAGGACTTACGATGCAGTACTTC
CASRATSGTGLTMQYF
>-|TRBV15|TRBJ2-2|-
TGTGCCACCAGCCCTTTGGGGGCTTTCACCGGGGAGCTGTTTTTT
CATSPLGAFTGELFF
>-|TRBV29-1|TRBJ2-2|few
TGCAGCGTTGAAAAAAGGGCCGGGGAGCTGTTTTTT
CSVEKRAGELFF
>-|TRBV29-1|TRBJ2-3|-
TGCAGCGTTGTCGTGGGGAGTAGCACAGATACGCAGTATTTT
CSVVVGSSTDTQYF
>-|TRBV30|TRBJ1-5|few
TGTGCCTGGAGTGTGGGGCAGGGTCAGCCCCAGCATTTT
CAWSVGQGQPQHF
>-|TRBV7-9|TRBJ2-5|once
TGTGCCAGCAGTCTTCTCCCACAAGAGACCCAGTACTTC
CASSLLPQETQYF
>TRBD2|TRBV2|TRBJ2-5|-
TGTGCCAGCAGACCTCTAGCGGTGGAGACCCAGTACTTC
CASRPLAVETQYF
>-|TRBV29-1|TRBJ2-1|few
TGCAGCGTTGTAGCCTACAATGAGCAGTTCTTC
CSVVAYNEQFF
>-|TRBV29-1|TRBJ2-2|few
TGCAGCGTTGAAGTCGAAAGCAAAAGGACCGGGGAGCTGTTTTTT
CSVEVESKRTGELFF